This T cell receptor (beta chain) was profiled in a study of blood T cells in healthy people across ages. Study results and limitations: Higher diversity and more naive CD4+ cells were features of long-lived donors, compared to aged donors. Age showed a roughly linear inverse relationship with TCR beta diversity per million T cells. Researchers judged that diversity estimates from one million T cells fell short of true values.

Alongside a J-beta primer mix, a sample-barcoded 5' primer served in a second PCR lasting roughly 6 to 12 cycles. With 12 random nucleotides, a template-switch adaptor tagged each individual cDNA molecule. Each CDR3 protein is one row after TCRdb ran MiXCR on the 5' RACE reads. The sample consists of 1.5 million to 2 million distinct CDR3 sequences, 49% of them appearing once. Germline-derived CDR1 and CDR2 are DFQATT and SNEGSKA (reference sequence). The V end lost 3 bases, the J end lost 8 bases, and 19 bases lay between the germline ends. The CDR3 sequence is 14 residues long. Concerning this clonotype: Its antigen is not known.

The chain uses TRBV20-1 and TRBJ1-2, with a tentative D call TRBD1 (5 bases). The sequencing input was blood. The source of this sequence is a middle-aged woman in good health. The CDR3 loop is CSARVAGRARGYTF. The DNA of the CDR3 is TGCAGTGCTAGGGTGGCGGGCAGGGCCAGAGGCTACACCTTC.